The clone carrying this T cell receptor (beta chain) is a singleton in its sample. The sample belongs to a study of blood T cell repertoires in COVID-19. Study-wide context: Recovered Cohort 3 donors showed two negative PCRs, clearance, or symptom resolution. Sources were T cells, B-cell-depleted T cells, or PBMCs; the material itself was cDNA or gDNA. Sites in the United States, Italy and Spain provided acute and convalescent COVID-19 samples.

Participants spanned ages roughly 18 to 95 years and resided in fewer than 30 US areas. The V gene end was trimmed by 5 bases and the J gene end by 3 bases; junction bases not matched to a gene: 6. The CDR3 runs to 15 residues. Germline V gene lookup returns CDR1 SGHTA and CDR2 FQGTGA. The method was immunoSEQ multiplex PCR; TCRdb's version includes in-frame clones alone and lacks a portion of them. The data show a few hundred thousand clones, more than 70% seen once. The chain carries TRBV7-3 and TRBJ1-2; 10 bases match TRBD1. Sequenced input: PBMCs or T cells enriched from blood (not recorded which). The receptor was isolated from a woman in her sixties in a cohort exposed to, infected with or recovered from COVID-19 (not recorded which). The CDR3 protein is CASSMTGGVDYGYTF. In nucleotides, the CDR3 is TGTGCCAGCAGCATGACAGGGGGCGTCGACTATGGCTACACCTTC.